What follows are 24 T cell receptor beta chains derived from one specimen sequenced in a study of blood T cell repertoires in COVID-19. The data were produced by immunoSEQ multiplex PCR, yet TCRdb's version contains in-frame clones alone and is incomplete. Of around 290,000 clones in the sample, roughly 88% were seen once. Material for sequencing was PBMCs or T cells enriched from blood (not recorded which). The receptors were sampled from a woman aged 30 to 39 who had recovered from COVID-19.

The rearrangement joins TRBV7-9 to TRBJ1-4, with D unclear. Deletions cut 1 base from V and 8 bases from J, with 14 bases between. The germline CDR1 and CDR2 sequences are SEHNR and FQNEAQ (reference sequence). The CDR3 spans 15 residues. The CDR3 nucleotides are TGTGCCAGCAGCTTAGTTCCCGAGAGGGAAGAAAAACTGTTTTTT. Its protein product is CASSLVPEREEKLFF.

This CDR3 is CASRGYFSDSDYGYTF. CDR3 nucleotide sequence: TGTGCCAGCAGAGGATACTTCTCGGACAGCGACTATGGCTACACCTTC. This chain uses TRBV6-6 with TRBJ1-2; tentative D call: TRBD1 (6 bases). This CDR3 contains 16 residues. Germline assignment: CDR1 MNHNY and CDR2 SVGAGI (reference sequence). V was clipped by 6 bases and J by 3 bases, with 20 bases between them.

A few counts support this clone. The chain couples TRBV4-3 to TRBJ1-2; 7 nucleotides agree with TRBD1. This CDR3 has 16 amino acids. Germline CDR1 reads LGHNA; CDR2 reads YSLEER. The V segment lost 4 bases and the J segment 0 bases; nucleotides outside the gene matches: 8. The CDR3 region is CASSRRDSPTNYGYTF. The CDR3, as DNA: TGCGCCAGCAGCCGCCGGGACAGCCCAACTAACTATGGCTACACCTTC.

The chain combines TRBV27 with TRBJ1-2; D call uncertain. Germline assignment: CDR1 MNHEY and CDR2 SMNVEV (reference sequence). The CDR3 is made up of 15 amino acids. Trimming left V 7 bases short and J 4 bases short, with 19 bases between. CDR3 in amino acids: CASTMRTAGPYGYTF. In DNA form, the CDR3 reads TGTGCCAGCACCATGCGGACGGCGGGTCCCTATGGCTACACCTTC.

Comments on this clone: This sample also contains other DNA sequences that code for the same CDR3. The rearrangement joins TRBV27 to TRBJ2-1; TRBD2 matches at 10 bases. The CDR3 contains 15 residues. The germline CDR1 and CDR2 sequences are MNHEY and SMNVEV (reference sequence). Unmatched junction bases numbered 4, after V lost 5 bases and J lost 3 bases. The CDR3 DNA reads TGTGCCAGCAGTCTCCGGACTAGCGGCTACAATGAGCAGTTCTTC. This codes for CASSLRTSGYNEQFF.

The V and J genes are TRBV19 and TRBJ2-1; TRBD2 agrees at 7 bases. J gave up 5 bases and V 3 bases, and 7 bases lay outside the gene matches. The CDR3 totals 15 residues. Germline V gives CDR1 LNHDA, CDR2 SQIVND (reference sequence). Written as DNA, the CDR3 is TGTGCCAGTAGTATCCTGGCTAGCGGAGACAATGAGCAGTTCTTC. Its protein is CASSILASGDNEQFF.

The chain combines TRBV16 with TRBJ2-1, with 7 nucleotides matching TRBD1. The germline gives CDR1 KGHSY, CDR2 FQNENV. Trimming at V came to 6 bases and at J to 2 bases, leaving 7 bases not matched to a gene. The CDR3 has 15 residues. This CDR3 reads CASRPTGAAYNEQFF. CDR3 DNA sequence: TGTGCCAGCAGACCCACAGGGGCCGCCTACAATGAGCAGTTCTTC. The variable domain in full, with the rest retrieved from reference TRBV16 and TRBJ2-1, is GEEVAQTPKHLVRGEGQKAKLYCAPIKGHSYVFWYQQVLKNEFKFLISFQNENVFDETGMPKERFSAKCLPNSPCSLEIQATKLEDSAVYFCASRPTGAAYNEQFFGPGTRLTVL.

This clone was seen only a few times. This chain links TRBV11-3 with TRBJ2-3; 14 nucleotides match TRBD2. Germline trimming cut 4 bases from V and 0 bases from J; bases unmatched to any gene: 9. Germline loops: CDR1 SGHNT, CDR2 YENEEA. The CDR3 spans 19 residues. The CDR3 nucleotides are TGTGCCAGCAGCTCAGATCCACGGACTAGCGGGGGGAGCACAGATACGCAGTATTTT. Translation gives CASSSDPRTSGGSTDTQYF.

V usage is TRBV5-1 and J usage is TRBJ1-3; D not certain. V gave up 1 base and J gave up 0 bases, with 8 bases separating them. The CDR3 has 15 residues. CDR1 is SGHRS, CDR2 YFSETQ, per germline. The CDR3 DNA sequence: TGCGCCAGCAGCTTGACGGAGAACTCTGGAAACACCATATATTTT. Protein sequence: CASSLTENSGNTIYF.

This clone was counted between two and nine times. V usage is TRBV7-2 and J usage is TRBJ1-3, with D possibly TRBD1 on 5 matching bases. CDR3 length: 16 amino acids. Per the germline V gene, CDR1 is SGHTA and CDR2 is FQGNSA. Trimming stripped 2 bases from V and 4 bases from J, with 15 bases between. CDR3 bases: TGTGCCAGCAGCTTAAAAGTGGGGGGAGGGGGAAACACCATATATTTT. It specifies CASSLKVGGGGNTIYF.

The chain has TRBV28 and TRBJ2-5; 7 bases match TRBD1. The CDR3 consists of 16 residues. The germline gives CDR1 MDHEN, CDR2 SYDVKM. With V trimmed by 5 bases and J by 0 bases, 9 bases remained unmatched. In nucleotides, the CDR3 is TGTGCCAGCAGTCGCCCGACAGGGAAGAACCAAGAGACCCAGTACTTC. Its translation is CASSRPTGKNQETQYF.

The V and J genes are TRBV19 and TRBJ1-5, with D maybe TRBD1 (5 bases). Trimming removed 4 bases at V and 9 bases at J, with 16 bases between. This CDR3 region has 14 residues. CDR1 is LNHDA, CDR2 SQIVND, per germline (reference sequence). In nucleotides, the CDR3 is TGTGCCAGTAGTAGAACAGGATTAATCGTGCCCCAGCATTTT. Protein sequence: CASSRTGLIVPQHF.

This clone was recorded only once. This chain connects TRBV2 to TRBJ2-3; 7 bases fit TRBD2. The CDR3 spans 15 residues. V lost 6 bases to trimming and J lost 3 bases; unmatched junction nucleotides: 9. Germline V gene lookup returns CDR1 SNHLY and CDR2 FYNNEI. This CDR3 reads CASRKSGVGTDTQYF. CDR3 bases: TGTGCCAGCAGGAAAAGCGGGGTTGGGACAGATACGCAGTATTTT.

The chain has TRBV10-3 and TRBJ1-1; D uncertain. V was trimmed by 8 bases and J by 1 base, leaving 11 bases between them. The CDR3 totals 13 residues. Looked up from germline, CDR1 is ENHRY and CDR2 is SYGVKD. The CDR3: CAIPPRPNTEAFF. In DNA form, the CDR3 reads TGTGCCATCCCCCCCAGGCCGAACACTGAAGCTTTCTTT.

CDR3 coding DNA: TGTGCCAGCAGCTTAGCGTCGGGGAACAGGGTCTACGAGCAGTACTTC. As protein: CASSLASGNRVYEQYF. This chain uses TRBV7-8 with TRBJ2-7; possible D gene TRBD1, 6 bases. The CDR3 length is 16 residues. Trimming shortened V by 0 bases and J by 3 bases, and 15 bases separated the two germline ends. Germline CDR1 SGHVS, CDR2 FQNEAQ.

The chain has TRBV5-1 and TRBJ2-3, with TRBD2 matching 11 bases. Germline lookup yields CDR1 SGHRS and CDR2 YFSETQ. CDR3 length: 20 amino acids. After removal of 0 bases from V and 0 bases from J, the junction contained 12 bases not matched to a gene. The CDR3 sequence is CASSLAIWASGGLSTDTQYF. CDR3 DNA: TGCGCCAGCAGCTTGGCCATCTGGGCTAGCGGGGGGCTAAGCACAGATACGCAGTATTTT.

In regard to this clone: Other DNA variants within this sample encode the same CDR3. CDR3 sequence: CASSIAVNTEAFF. CDR3 coding DNA: TGTGCCAGTAGTATAGCAGTGAACACTGAAGCTTTCTTT. The gene calls are TRBV19 and TRBJ1-1; D remains ambiguous. This CDR3 comprises 13 residues. The germline V and J ends were trimmed by 1 base and 0 bases, with 3 bases remaining between them. The germline V gene encodes CDR1 LNHDA and CDR2 SQIVND (reference sequence).

The chain uses TRBV11-2 and TRBJ1-1; D perhaps matches TRBD1 (6 bases). The V end lost 10 bases, the J end lost 6 bases, and 12 bases lay between the germline ends. CDR1 and CDR2 from the germline V gene are SGHAT and FQNNGV. The CDR3 has 11 residues. The DNA of the CDR3 is TGTGCCACCAAACAGGGCGCTGAAGCTTTCTTT. Translating it yields CATKQGAEAFF.

The chain links TRBV5-1 to TRBJ2-1, with TRBD2 as a possible D gene (6 bases). The CDR3 has 16 residues. V was cut by 1 base and J by 9 bases, with 20 bases left in between. Germline assignment: CDR1 SGHRS and CDR2 YFSETQ. The CDR3 DNA follows: TGCGCCAGCAGCTTGAGTGGACTATACCCCATAGGTGAGCAGTTCTTC. Protein sequence: CASSLSGLYPIGEQFF.

V gene TRBV6-2 or TRBV6-3 combines with J gene TRBJ2-1; the match to TRBD2 covers 10 bases. The CDR3 spans 17 residues. The V gene's germline CDR1 is MNHEY and CDR2 SVGEGT. Trimming cost V 2 bases and J 9 bases; bases outside gene matches: 13. The CDR3 loop is CASSYSMGTSGKSEQFF. The CDR3 DNA is TGTGCCAGCAGTTACAGTATGGGTACTAGCGGGAAATCTGAGCAGTTCTTC.

The chain uses TRBV28 and TRBJ2-1, with a weak D call TRBD2 (5 bases). Trimming cost V 5 bases and J 3 bases, with 14 bases left between them. The V gene's germline CDR1 is MDHEN and CDR2 SYDVKM. This CDR3 has 15 amino acids. This chain's CDR3 is CASSEAGKVYNEQFF. CDR3 coding DNA: TGTGCCAGCAGTGAAGCCGGGAAGGTCTACAATGAGCAGTTCTTC.

This clone was picked up one time. V usage is TRBV6-5 and J usage is TRBJ1-2, with 8 bases aligning to TRBD1. The V segment lost 5 bases and the J segment 6 bases; nucleotides outside the gene matches: 11. Germline V gene lookup returns CDR1 MNHEY and CDR2 SVGAGI. The CDR3 sequence is 15 residues long. CDR3 nucleotide sequence: TGTGCCAGCAGTCCCCGACAGGGGAGTATGGATGGCTACACCTTC. This translates into CASSPRQGSMDGYTF.

The genes are TRBV28 and TRBJ1-2, with 9 bases fitting TRBD1. V was clipped by 6 bases and J by 6 bases; unmatched bases: 8. The CDR3 runs 14 residues. CDR1 and CDR2 from the germline V gene are MDHEN and SYDVKM. The CDR3 sequence: CASRTGGLGHGYTF. CDR3 nucleotide sequence: TGTGCCAGCAGGACAGGGGGATTGGGACATGGCTACACCTTC.

The CDR3 DNA is TGTGCCACCAAAGCCCGGGATGGGTGGTCCGAGCAGTACTTC. Translation: CATKARDGWSEQYF. The chain recombines TRBV19 with TRBJ2-7; tentatively, D is TRBD2 (5 bases). Germline lookup yields CDR1 LNHDA and CDR2 SQIVND (reference sequence). The CDR3 is made up of 14 amino acids. The V gene lost 10 bases and the J gene lost 6 bases, with 22 bases spanning the gap.